Following are 21 T cell receptor beta chains from one sample sequenced in a study of blood T cell repertoires in COVID-19 (dated by TCRdb to about 2020). The receptor library was made with the immunoSEQ multiplex PCR assay. As stored in TCRdb, this immuneACCESS dataset retains in-frame rearrangements with V and J assigned. A fraction of the clones does not appear; measured against another copy, unresolved V genes explain less than half of the discrepancy, and the remainder lacks a known reason. This sample holds 210,000 or so clones; around 80% were observed only once. The top ten clones comprise roughly 4.5% of the sample. Sequencing was carried out using PBMCs or T cells enriched from blood (not recorded which). The receptors stem from a man aged 30 to 45 with acute COVID-19.

This sequence joins TRBV3-1 (or the pseudogene TRBV3-2) and TRBJ2-1, with D possibly TRBD2 on 5 matching bases. Trimming removed 0 bases at V and 0 bases at J, with 9 bases between. This CDR3 contains 16 residues. The germline V gene has CDR1 LGHDT and CDR2 YNNKEL (reference sequence). The CDR3 sequence is CASSQDWRSSYNEQFF. The CDR3 DNA reads TGTGCCAGCAGCCAAGATTGGAGGAGCTCCTACAATGAGCAGTTCTTC.

This sequence joins TRBV24-1 and TRBJ2-2, with a weak D call TRBD1 (5 bases). This CDR3 spans 12 amino acids. CDR1 KGHDR and CDR2 SFDVKD come from the germline V gene. Trimming cost V 10 bases and J 6 bases, with 11 bases left between them. CDR3: CATRQGSGELFF. CDR3 nucleotides: TGTGCCACTAGGCAGGGTTCCGGGGAGCTGTTTTTT.

This clone was recorded a few times. The rearrangement uses TRBV5-4 and TRBJ2-3, with D possibly matching TRBD2 (6 bases). This CDR3 contains 16 residues. The V gene's germline CDR1 is SGHNT and CDR2 YYREEE (reference sequence). V was shortened by 4 bases and J by 3 bases, with 18 bases between the two germline ends. The CDR3 nucleotides are TGTGCCAGCAGCCGGTCGACCACCGGAGGGACAGATACGCAGTATTTT. Translating gives CASSRSTTGGTDTQYF. Using reference TRBV5-4 and TRBJ2-3 for the parts outside the CDR3, the full variable domain is ETGVTQSPTHLIKTRGQQVTLRCSSQSGHNTVSWYQQALGQGPQFIFQYYREEENGRGNFPPRFSGLQFPNYSSELNVNALELDDSALYLCASSRSTTGGTDTQYFGPGTRLTVL.

The chain is built from TRBV18 and TRBJ2-3; 7 bases map to TRBD2. From germline, CDR1 is KGHSH and CDR2 LQKENI. The V gene end was trimmed by 1 base and the J gene end by 2 bases; junction bases not matched to a gene: 6. The CDR3 length is 16 residues. CDR3 sequence: CASSPRPAGSTDTQYF. CDR3 nucleotide sequence: TGTGCCAGCTCACCACGTCCAGCGGGGTCCACAGATACGCAGTATTTT. The variable domain in full, completed from reference TRBV18 and TRBJ2-3, reads NAGVMQNPRHLVRRRGQEARLRCSPMKGHSHVYWYRQLPEEGLKFMVYLQKENIIDESGMPKERFSAEFPKEGPSILRIQQVVRGDSAAYFCASSPRPAGSTDTQYFGPGTRLTVL.

The gene calls are TRBV5-1 and TRBJ1-1; possible D gene TRBD1, 5 bases. Germline CDR1 and CDR2: SGHRS and YFSETQ. The CDR3 extends over 14 amino acids. With 4 bases removed from V and 0 bases from J, the gap between germline ends came to 10 bases. CDR3 sequence reads: CASSVGGVNTEAFF. In DNA, the CDR3 is TGCGCCAGCAGCGTCGGGGGTGTGAACACTGAAGCTTTCTTT.

This rearrangement joins TRBV19 to TRBJ2-1, with 11 bases matching TRBD2. The CDR3 has 16 amino acids. V lost 6 bases, J lost 1 base, and 5 bases stayed unmatched. The germline V gene encodes CDR1 LNHDA and CDR2 SQIVND (reference sequence). CDR3 protein: CASSKTSGRSYNEQFF. The DNA for the CDR3 is TGTGCCAGTAGCAAAACTAGCGGGAGATCCTACAATGAGCAGTTCTTC.

The rearrangement joins TRBV6-5 to TRBJ1-5; 7 bases map to TRBD1. In germline, CDR1 is MNHEY, CDR2 SVGAGI. The CDR3 runs 13 residues. With V trimmed by 8 bases and J by 3 bases, 4 bases remained unmatched. This chain's CDR3 is CASGDSLNQPQHF. The CDR3 DNA sequence: TGTGCCAGCGGGGACAGTCTCAATCAGCCCCAGCATTTT.

This chain links TRBV5-1 with TRBJ1-1; 9 nucleotides align to TRBD1. CDR1 SGHRS and CDR2 YFSETQ come from the germline V gene. The CDR3 is made up of 16 amino acids. Germline trimming cut 4 bases from V and 1 base from J; bases unmatched to any gene: 8. CDR3 bases: TGCGCCAGCAGCGCTGGGACAGGGTTTTCGAACACTGAAGCTTTCTTT. Its translation: CASSAGTGFSNTEAFF. The full variable domain, in which reference TRBV5-1 and TRBJ1-1 provide the parts outside the CDR3, is KAGVTQTPRYLIKTRGQQVTLSCSPISGHRSVSWYQQTPGQGLQFLFEYFSETQRNKGNFPGRFSGRQFSNSRSEMNVSTLELGDSALYLCASSAGTGFSNTEAFFGQGTRLTVV.

This clone was found a few times. The V and J genes are TRBV30 and TRBJ2-1; 8 bases are shared with TRBD2. V shed 3 bases and J 2 bases; nucleotides not matched to a gene: 6. This CDR3 has 15 residues. Germline values: CDR1 GTSNPN, CDR2 SVGIG (reference sequence). CDR3 DNA: TGTGCCTGGAGGGATGGCGGGGGGCCCTACAATGAGCAGTTCTTC. Translation gives CAWRDGGGPYNEQFF.

The rearrangement links TRBV9 to TRBJ2-1; 9 nucleotides line up with TRBD2. Germline V gene lookup returns CDR1 SGDLS and CDR2 YYNGEE. The CDR3 sequence is 15 residues long. J lost 2 bases, V lost 2 bases, and 2 bases had no gene match. This CDR3 is CASSVSGGPYNEQFF. CDR3 nucleotide sequence: TGTGCCAGCAGCGTGAGCGGGGGGCCCTACAATGAGCAGTTCTTC.

The chain couples TRBV11-3 to TRBJ1-5, with D possibly matching TRBD1 (5 bases). The CDR3 contains 17 residues. The germline V gene has CDR1 SGHNT and CDR2 YENEEA. Trimming pared 2 bases from V and 3 bases from J, leaving 17 bases between. The CDR3 region has the DNA TGTGCCAGCAGCTTAAAAACCCCGACAGCCTCCAATCAGCCCCAGCATTTT. It yields the protein CASSLKTPTASNQPQHF.

CDR3 bases: TGTGCCAGCAGTGATTCAGCAGGGGCCCCATGGACCTACGAGCAGTACTTC. Translation: CASSDSAGAPWTYEQYF. This rearrangement joins TRBV27 to TRBJ2-7; D might be TRBD1 (6 bases). Trimming stripped 5 bases from V and 2 bases from J, with 22 bases between. CDR3 length: 17 amino acids. Germline CDR1 and CDR2: MNHEY and SMNVEV (reference sequence).

The CDR3 DNA sequence: TGCGCCAGCAGCCAAGATTCTCGGGTGGATGAAGCTTTCTTT. It yields the protein CASSQDSRVDEAFF. The chain links TRBV4-1 to TRBJ1-1; D remains unclear. The CDR3 extends over 14 amino acids. The V gene's germline CDR1 is MGHRA and CDR2 YSYEKL. V gave up 0 bases and J gave up 7 bases, with 12 bases separating them.

The rearrangement links TRBV5-4 to TRBJ2-7; D possibly corresponds to TRBD2 (6 bases). CDR1 SGHNT and CDR2 YYREEE come from the germline V gene (reference sequence). V lost 6 bases and J lost 2, with 15 bases in between. The CDR3 spans 14 residues. The CDR3 loop reads CASTDGGVAYEQYF. CDR3 bases: TGTGCCAGCACCGATGGAGGGGTCGCCTACGAGCAGTACTTC.

This clone was recorded a few times. The rearrangement uses TRBV5-1 and TRBJ1-1, with 7 positions matching TRBD1. V lost 5 bases, J lost 1 base, and 8 bases stayed unmatched. Looked up from germline, CDR1 is SGHRS and CDR2 is YFSETQ. This CDR3 is built from 15 residues. CDR3 DNA: TGCGCCAGCAGTGGGACTGGACAGGAGAACACTGAAGCTTTCTTT. It translates to CASSGTGQENTEAFF.

This clone was found many times. The V gene is TRBV6-1, the J gene TRBJ2-5; 12 positions match TRBD2. Germline trimming cut 2 bases from V and 2 bases from J; bases unmatched to any gene: 0. The germline CDR1 and CDR2 sequences are MNHNS and SASEGT. The CDR3 has 15 amino acids. CDR3 DNA: TGTGCCAGCAGTGAACTAGCGGGGGGGCAAGAGACCCAGTACTTC. Encoded protein: CASSELAGGQETQYF.

The chain has TRBV7-9 and TRBJ1-4, with 9 bases aligning to TRBD1. Germline V lookup: CDR1 SEHNR, CDR2 FQNEAQ (reference sequence). This CDR3 region has 16 residues. V was clipped by 5 bases and J by 8 bases; unmatched bases: 12. The CDR3 here is CASSPSGTGIQEKLFF. CDR3 sequence (DNA): TGTGCCAGCAGCCCATCAGGGACAGGGATACAGGAAAAACTGTTTTTT. The complete variable domain, with remaining parts taken from reference TRBV7-9 and TRBJ1-4, reads DTGVSQNPRHKITKRGQNVTFRCDPISEHNRLYWYRQTLGQGPEFLTYFQNEAQLEKSRLLSDRFSAERPKGSFSTLEIQRTEQGDSAMYLCASSPSGTGIQEKLFFGSGTQLSVL.

This clone was observed once. The V gene is TRBV28, the J gene TRBJ2-3; possible D gene TRBD2, 6 bases. V was shortened by 1 base and J by 0 bases, with 11 bases between the two germline ends. The CDR3 has 16 amino acids. Germline V CDR1 and CDR2: MDHEN, SYDVKM. CDR3 coding DNA: TGTGCCAGCAGTTTATTAGCGGCGGATAGCACAGATACGCAGTATTTT. It translates to CASSLLAADSTDTQYF.

The chain uses TRBV4-1 and TRBJ2-7; D perhaps matches TRBD1 (6 bases). The V gene lost 0 bases and the J gene lost 4 bases, with 22 bases spanning the gap. This CDR3 region has 18 residues. Germline CDR1 MGHRA, CDR2 YSYEKL. CDR3 nucleotides: TGCGCCAGCAGCCAAGATCGGGGCAGTGGGGGCGCCATGTACGAGCAGTACTTC. Its protein product is CASSQDRGSGGAMYEQYF.

The V and J genes are TRBV2 and TRBJ1-1, with D unresolved. V lost 2 bases and J lost 10, with 14 bases in between. The CDR3 runs 13 residues. The germline V gene encodes CDR1 SNHLY and CDR2 FYNNEI. The CDR3 loop reads CASSESSFLGAFF. In nucleotides, the CDR3 is TGTGCCAGCAGTGAATCGAGTTTTCTTGGAGCTTTCTTT.

The V gene is TRBV18, the J gene TRBJ1-1, with a possible D match to TRBD1 (6 bases). CDR1 is KGHSH, CDR2 LQKENI, per germline. The V gene lost 3 bases and the J gene lost 0 bases, with 11 bases spanning the gap. The CDR3 length is 15 residues. The CDR3 spells CASSPQGHMNTEAFF. In DNA form, the CDR3 reads TGTGCCAGCTCACCGCAGGGGCACATGAACACTGAAGCTTTCTTT.